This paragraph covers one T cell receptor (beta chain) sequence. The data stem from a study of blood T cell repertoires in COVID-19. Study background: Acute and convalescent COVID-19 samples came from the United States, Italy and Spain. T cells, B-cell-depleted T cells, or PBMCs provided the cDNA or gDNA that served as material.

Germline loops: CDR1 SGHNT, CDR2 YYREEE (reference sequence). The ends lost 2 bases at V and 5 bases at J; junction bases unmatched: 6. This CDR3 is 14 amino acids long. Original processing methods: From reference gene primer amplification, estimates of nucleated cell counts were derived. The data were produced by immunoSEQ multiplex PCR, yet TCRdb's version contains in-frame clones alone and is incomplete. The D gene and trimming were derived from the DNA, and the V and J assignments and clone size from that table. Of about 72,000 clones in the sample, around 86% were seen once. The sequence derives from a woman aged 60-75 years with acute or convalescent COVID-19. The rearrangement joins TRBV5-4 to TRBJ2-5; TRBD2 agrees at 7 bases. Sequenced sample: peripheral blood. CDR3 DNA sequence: TGTGCCAGCAGCTTTGTAGGGCGGGAGGAGACCCAGTACTTC. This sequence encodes CASSFVGREETQYF.